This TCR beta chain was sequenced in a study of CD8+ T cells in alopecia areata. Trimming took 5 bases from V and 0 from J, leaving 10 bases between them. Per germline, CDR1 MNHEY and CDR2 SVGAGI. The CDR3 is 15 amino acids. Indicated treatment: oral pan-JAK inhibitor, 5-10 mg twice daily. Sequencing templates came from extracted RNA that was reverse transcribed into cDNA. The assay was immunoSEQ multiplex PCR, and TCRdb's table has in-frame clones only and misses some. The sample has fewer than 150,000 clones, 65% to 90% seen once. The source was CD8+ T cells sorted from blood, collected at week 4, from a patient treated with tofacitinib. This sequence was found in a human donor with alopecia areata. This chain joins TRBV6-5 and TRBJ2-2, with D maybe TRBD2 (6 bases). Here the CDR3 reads CASSVRLANTGELFF. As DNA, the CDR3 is TGTGCCAGCAGTGTCCGACTAGCGAACACCGGGGAGCTGTTTTTT.